This TCR beta chain was captured by sequencing in a study of cytomegalovirus exposure and HLA in healthy donors. The CDR3 runs 14 residues. V was clipped by 0 bases and J by 2 bases, with 7 bases between them. The germline V gene has CDR1 MGHRA and CDR2 YSYEKL. PCR used 60 Vbeta primers and 13 Jbeta primers. Only in-frame clones appear in the TCRdb table, and some are missing; sequencing was by immunoSEQ multiplex PCR. Among around 190,000 clones listed, around 78% were seen once. In regard to this clone: Its antigen is still unknown.

Study-level points and caveats: Sequencing probably produced one cluster of sequence variants that were highly shared.

This receptor was taken from a woman aged 25 to 39 in good health and CMV-seropositive. Source material: PBMCs. The V gene is TRBV4-1, the J gene TRBJ1-1, with D unresolved. The CDR3 protein is CASSQDRGNTEAFF. The DNA for the CDR3 is TGCGCCAGCAGCCAAGATCGGGGTAACACTGAAGCTTTCTTT.